These 16 T cell receptor beta chains were sequenced from one sample in a study of cytomegalovirus exposure and HLA in healthy donors. Primers included in the PCR were 60 Vbeta and 13 Jbeta primers. Repertoires were generated with immunoSEQ multiplex PCR, while TCRdb's copy carries only in-frame clones and drops some. The data show 40,000 to 55,000 clones, about three quarters seen once. Sequenced: PBMCs. These receptors were collected from a man in his thirties or forties in good health and CMV-seropositive.

On this clone itself: Distinct nucleotide sequences in the sample also encode this CDR3. The chain carries TRBV5-6 and TRBJ2-7; perhaps TRBD1 as D (6 bases). The CDR3 covers 13 residues. With 0 bases removed from V and 5 bases from J, the gap between germline ends came to 9 bases. Germline V gene lookup returns CDR1 SGHDT and CDR2 YYEEEE. CDR3 region: CASSLGAGDEQYF. The CDR3 DNA reads as TGTGCCAGCAGCTTGGGGGCAGGGGACGAGCAGTACTTC.

This chain connects TRBV5-6 to TRBJ1-2; 11 nucleotides agree with TRBD1. Trimming took 4 bases from V and 1 from J; bases not matched to a gene: 6. CDR1 and CDR2 (germline): SGHDT, YYEEEE. The CDR3 length is 16 residues. The CDR3 region is CASSLPGTGGNYGYTF. DNA of the CDR3: TGTGCCAGCAGCCTACCAGGGACAGGGGGTAACTATGGCTACACCTTC.

This clone was seen a single time. An end of the junction differs from the germline gene, which may be a read error. In DNA form, the CDR3 reads TGCGCCAGCAGCTCAGCCCATACGGGACAGCCTATGTTTTTC. Translated, it gives CASSSAHTGQPMFF. The V and J genes are TRBV5-1 and TRBJ2-4; 7 bases fit TRBD1. Germline V gene sequence: CDR1 SGHRS, CDR2 YFSETQ. This CDR3 is built from 14 residues.

This clone occurred a few times. The V and J genes are TRBV2 and TRBJ1-1, with a tentative D call TRBD1 (5 bases). This CDR3 has 12 residues. V lost 4 bases, J lost 6 bases, and 9 bases lay in between. Germline loops: CDR1 SNHLY, CDR2 FYNNEI. CDR3 sequence reads: CASSVQGSEAFF. The DNA of the CDR3 is TGTGCCAGCAGTGTTCAGGGCTCTGAAGCTTTCTTT.

The CDR3, as DNA: TGTGCCAGCAGCTTAGGGACAGGGACTTACAATGAGCAGTTCTTC. Protein product: CASSLGTGTYNEQFF. The chain has TRBV7-8 and TRBJ2-1; 8 positions match TRBD1. The V segment lost 1 base and the J segment 4 bases; nucleotides outside the gene matches: 3. CDR3 length: 15 amino acids. The V gene's germline CDR1 is SGHVS and CDR2 FQNEAQ.

DNA for the CDR3: TGCAGCGTTGATGCCAGGAACACTGAAGCTTTCTTT. Its protein product is CSVDARNTEAFF. The rearrangement uses TRBV29-1 and TRBJ1-1; D is undetermined. The CDR3 covers 12 residues. Trimming left V 3 bases short and J 1 base short, with 6 bases between. Per germline, CDR1 SQVTM and CDR2 ANQGSEA.

This clone was detected only once. This rearrangement joins TRBV6-6 to TRBJ2-2, with TRBD1 identical over 10 bases. The germline V gene has CDR1 MNHNY and CDR2 SVGAGI (reference sequence). V shed 7 bases, J shed 5 bases, and the junction held 7 bases outside the gene matches. CDR3 length equals 15 residues. The CDR3 reads CASTPLGQGTGELFF. The DNA for the CDR3 is TGTGCCAGCACTCCTCTGGGACAGGGGACCGGGGAGCTGTTTTTT.

The V call is TRBV5-1, the J call TRBJ1-1, with 10 bases matching TRBD1. The CDR3 runs to 15 residues. Per the germline V gene, CDR1 is SGHRS and CDR2 is YFSETQ. V lost 2 bases to trimming and J lost 3 bases; unmatched junction nucleotides: 4. CDR3: CASSLGTGVYTEAFF. The CDR3 DNA follows: TGCGCCAGCAGCTTAGGGACAGGGGTTTACACTGAAGCTTTCTTT.

This clone showed up just a few times. This chain joins TRBV19 and TRBJ1-2; no clear D. This CDR3 is built from 11 residues. V lost 6 bases to trimming and J lost 5 bases, with 7 bases between them. Germline values: CDR1 LNHDA, CDR2 SQIVND (reference sequence). In DNA form, the CDR3 reads TGTGCCAGTAGCCGGGGTTATGGCTACACCTTC. It translates to CASSRGYGYTF.

The V and J genes are TRBV7-8 and TRBJ2-3, with 9 bases lining up with TRBD2. Germline V gene data show CDR1 as SGHVS and CDR2 as FQNEAQ. CDR3 length: 18 amino acids. V trimming: 1 base; J trimming: 1 base; junction bases outside the gene matches: 9. CDR3 loop: CASSLEGSGGSGTDTQYF. The CDR3 bases are TGTGCCAGCAGCTTAGAGGGTAGCGGGGGTTCAGGCACAGATACGCAGTATTTT.

CDR3 sequence: CASSGLAPAYNEQFF. The CDR3 bases are TGTGCCAGCAGTGGACTAGCGCCGGCCTACAATGAGCAGTTCTTC. V usage is TRBV6-1 and J usage is TRBJ2-1, with 8 bases lining up with TRBD2. V trimming: 4 bases; J trimming: 2 bases; junction bases outside the gene matches: 4. The CDR3 consists of 15 residues. Germline-derived CDR1 and CDR2 are MNHNS and SASEGT.

The chain combines TRBV6-5 with TRBJ2-3; possible D gene TRBD2, 6 bases. The CDR3 has 14 residues. The V end was cut by 2 bases, the J end by 4 bases, with 10 bases between. Germline CDR1 is MNHEY and CDR2 is SVGAGI. DNA of the CDR3: TGTGCCAGCAGTTACGGGGGGATGGCAGATACGCAGTATTTT. It translates to CASSYGGMADTQYF.

This clone was seen only a few times. The CDR3 region is CASSFESNQPQHF. The DNA of the CDR3 is TGCGCCAGCAGCTTTGAGAGCAATCAGCCCCAGCATTTT. The chain is built from TRBV5-1 and TRBJ1-5; D remains ambiguous. This CDR3 has 13 residues. Germline-derived CDR1 and CDR2 are SGHRS and YFSETQ. The V end lost 2 bases, the J end lost 1 base, and 4 bases lay between the germline ends.

The V and J genes are TRBV27 and TRBJ2-7; 8 bases agree with TRBD1. With V trimmed by 3 bases and J by 9 bases, 16 bases remained unmatched. This CDR3 contains 16 residues. The germline V gene has CDR1 MNHEY and CDR2 SMNVEV (reference sequence). CDR3 coding DNA: TGTGCCAGCAGTTTCATCCCCCCCCGACAGGGGTCCGTGCAGTACTTC. Protein: CASSFIPPRQGSVQYF.

V gene TRBV11-3 combines with J gene TRBJ1-4, with TRBD1 matching 7 bases. Losses at the gene ends were 5 bases for V and 0 bases for J; bases not matched to a gene: 15. Germline CDR1 reads SGHNT; CDR2 reads YENEEA. The length of the CDR3 is 19 residues. The CDR3 spells CASSPRQGVGFATNEKLFF. The CDR3, as DNA: TGTGCCAGCAGCCCAAGACAGGGAGTGGGATTTGCAACTAATGAAAAACTGTTTTTT.

As for this clone: One end of the junction varies from germline; a read error may be responsible. CDR3 DNA sequence: TGCGCCAGCAGTCAACCGAAGGAGATCCAGTACTTC. Protein product: CASSQPKEIQYF. The gene calls are TRBV23-1 and TRBJ2-5; no reliable D call. TRBV23-1 is an ORF, with its function uncertain. This CDR3 comprises 12 residues.